Given below is one T cell receptor beta chain in context. This clone was recorded only once. Which antigen it targets is not known. Nothing much larger sits one base from this clone, and base qualities are not available. The immunoSEQ Assay, a bias-controlled multiplex PCR, was used to amplify TCRbeta CDR3 regions from genomic DNA. The study's processing was this. Nucleated cell counts per sample were estimated from amplification of reference gene primers within the assay. To quantify the absolute abundance of each unique TCRbeta CDR3 rearrangement, sequence reads were collapsed and filtered. Productive Simpson clonality was computed per sample as the square root of Simpson's diversity index over productive rearrangements. TCRdb's version of the immuneACCESS table is confined to in-frame rearrangements and falls short of the full clone set. An unresolved V gene accounts for under half of the shortfall where checked; the remainder is of unknown origin. V and J calls and clone size are those listed in that table; D and trimming were worked out from the DNA. The sample table shows over 400,000 clones, and approximately 85% are seen once. Clones ranked in the top ten supply approximately 2.9% of the sample.

This sample stems from a study of blood T cell repertoires in COVID-19 (dated by TCRdb to the early 2020s). About the investigation overall: Samples from collaborators originated in the United States, Italy and Spain and spanned both the acute and convalescent phases of COVID-19. The material from the prospective study consisted of cDNA or gDNA derived from T cells, B-cell-depleted T cells, or PBMCs. Deeply sampled blood TCRbeta repertoires from subjects exposed to, actively infected with, or recovered from COVID-19 were included in the dataset. The repertoires were released in a freely available public database meant as a resource for research on the immune response to SARS-CoV-2. Samples came from the ongoing ImmuneRACE study (first 160 participants) plus 1,254 subjects from 6 global collaborators. A de-identified subject ID, COVID-19 status, age in years and sex were almost always included in the sample metadata. Where HLA class I and class II types were available, the types were taken from metadata supplied by the sample provider, not from assay-based typing. Broad study findings and their caveats: The amount of clinical and demographic metadata varied by source and participant and was provided uncurated.

The CDR3 has 15 amino acids, counting the end cysteine and phenylalanine. The read is trimmed to its CDR3 DNA, 45 bases read in frame from base 1. V and J lose 2 bases and 5 bases, and a span of 13 bases separates them. Via the germline V gene, CDR1 is MDHEN and CDR2 SYDVKM. Collaborating institutions collected whole blood in K2EDTA tubes following their own protocols. For TCRbeta analysis, collaborators shipped samples in one of three forms: frozen whole blood, isolated PBMCs, or DNA extracted from either of those sample types. This receptor was identified in a human donor in a cohort sampled during active COVID-19. The material sequenced was peripheral blood. The chain links TRBV28 with TRBJ2-1; the D gene is not confidently resolved. CDR3 protein: CASSLLPPSNNEQFF. Read as DNA, the sequence is TGTGCCAGCAGTTTACTCCCACCGAGTAACAATGAGCAGTTCTTC.